These 19 T cell receptor beta chains were sequenced from one sample in a study of T cells expressing NK-cell markers. TCRdb reprocessed the 5' RACE reads, keeping one entry per CDR3 protein, no DNA. The table lists about 380,000 distinct CDR3 sequences. Input material: blood T cells: a sorted CD56 or NKG2C T cell subset, CD4+ or CD8+ T cells, or bulk PBMC T cells (not recorded which). These receptors were collected from a man aged 18-75 years in good health.

The chain employs TRBV6-1 and TRBJ2-7; without DNA, the TCRdb call of TRBD1 cannot be checked. Germline lookup yields CDR1 MNHNS and CDR2 SASEGT. The CDR3 extends over 13 amino acids. The CDR3 is CASTRTGDGEQYF.

J is TRBJ2-2 and V is TRBV2; TCRdb designates TRBD1, a call that cannot be tested without DNA. The CDR3 is 15 amino acids. CDR1 SNHLY and CDR2 FYNNEI come from the germline V gene. CDR3 residues: CASSVGTGVTGELFF.

The genes are TRBV6-2 or TRBV6-3 and TRBJ2-5; no DNA is available, so the TRBD2 call from TCRdb remains unchecked. This CDR3 comprises 16 residues. The V gene's germline CDR1 is MNHEY and CDR2 SVGEGT. This CDR3 is CASSYTGLAYPGTQYF.

The genes are TRBV13 and TRBJ1-3; without DNA, the TCRdb call of TRBD1 cannot be checked. CDR1 is PRHDT, CDR2 FYEKMQ, per germline (reference sequence). The CDR3 is 15 amino acids. The CDR3: CASSLVRGLGNTIYF.

This chain joins TRBV4-2 and TRBJ2-1; TCRdb returns TRBD1, unconfirmable since there is no DNA. CDR1 and CDR2 from the germline V gene are LGHNA and YNFKEQ. This CDR3 region has 14 residues. The CDR3 spells CASSQGYGGDEQFF.

V usage is TRBV12-3 or TRBV12-4 and J usage is TRBJ1-5; as DNA is missing, the TRBD1 call by TCRdb cannot be tested. The CDR3 contains 16 residues. This chain's CDR3 is CASSKTTGQNNQPQHF.

This sequence joins TRBV27 and TRBJ1-1; TCRdb returns TRBD1, unconfirmable since there is no DNA. The CDR3 loop spans 14 amino acids. The germline gives CDR1 MNHEY, CDR2 SMNVEV (reference sequence). CDR3 residues: CASMFRGKNTEAFF.

This chain's CDR3 is CASSRDRGGRNQPQHF. The rearrangement uses TRBV2 and TRBJ1-5; checking the TCRdb D call of TRBD1 is not possible without DNA. CDR3 size: 16 residues. Germline V gene data show CDR1 as SNHLY and CDR2 as FYNNEI.

The chain is built from TRBV20-1 and TRBJ1-2. Per germline, CDR1 DFQATT and CDR2 SNEGSKA (reference sequence). The length of the CDR3 is 13 residues. The CDR3 here is CSASHLESGGYTF.

The chain employs TRBV5-1 and TRBJ1-4; lacking DNA, the TRBD1 call made by TCRdb goes unchecked. The CDR3 contains 16 residues. Germline V lookup: CDR1 SGHRS, CDR2 YFSETQ. The CDR3 here is CASSHGGRTTNEKLFF.

The V call is TRBV29-1, the J call TRBJ1-2; the TCRdb call, TRBD1, lacks DNA for checking. Germline V CDR1 and CDR2: SQVTM, ANQGSEA. The CDR3 contains 14 residues. The CDR3 reads CSVEDYGGSYGYTF.

CDR3 sequence: CASSPSATRNYGYTF. This chain connects TRBV6-2 or TRBV6-3 to TRBJ1-2. The CDR3 runs to 15 residues. Germline V gives CDR1 MNHEY, CDR2 SVGEGT.

V and J are TRBV20-1 and TRBJ2-3; TCRdb's D call, TRBD2, is unchecked because there is no DNA. The CDR3 is 13 amino acids. From germline, CDR1 is DFQATT and CDR2 SNEGSKA (reference sequence). The CDR3 loop is CSAPDGARDAQYF.

The chain carries TRBV6-1 and TRBJ1-4; TCRdb calls TRBD1, which cannot be checked without DNA. The CDR3 sequence is 15 residues long. Looked up from germline, CDR1 is MNHNS and CDR2 is SASEGT. The CDR3 reads CASSEYHWAGGKLFF.

The J gene is TRBJ1-5, the V gene TRBV7-2; TCRdb's D call of TRBD1 is untestable without DNA. Germline V gives CDR1 SGHTA, CDR2 FQGNSA. The CDR3 has 16 amino acids. The CDR3 spells CASSWTGTSTNQPQHF. Together with reference TRBV7-2 and TRBJ1-5, the CDR3 gives the full variable domain: GAGVSQSPSNKVTEKGKDVELRCDPISGHTALYWYRQSLGQGLEFLIYFQGNSAPDKSGLPSDRFSAERTGGSVSTLTIQRTQQEDSAVYLCASSWTGTSTNQPQHFGDGTRLSIL.

The genes are TRBV10-3 and TRBJ2-3; TCRdb proposes TRBD2, but this gene call is untestable without DNA. Looked up from germline, CDR1 is ENHRY and CDR2 is SYGVKD. This CDR3 is 13 amino acids long. CDR3 sequence reads: CAISEGLERAQYF.

CDR3 sequence reads: CASRVDRVDTEAFF. The V and J genes are TRBV23-1 and TRBJ1-1; the TCRdb call, TRBD1, lacks DNA for checking. TRBV23-1 is assigned to the ORF class and has an uncertain function. This CDR3 is 14 amino acids long.

The rearrangement joins TRBV7-6 to TRBJ2-3; checking the TCRdb D call of TRBD2 is not possible without DNA. The CDR3 extends over 16 amino acids. Germline CDR1 is SGHVS and CDR2 is FNYEAQ. The CDR3 region is CASSSLAGLGTDTQYF.

V and J are TRBV6-1 and TRBJ2-5. Looked up from germline, CDR1 is MNHNS and CDR2 is SASEGT. This CDR3 has 11 residues. This chain's CDR3 is CASSEGYWAYF.